This is a list of T cell receptor beta chains from one sample in a study of cytomegalovirus exposure and HLA in healthy donors. Repertoires were generated with immunoSEQ multiplex PCR, while TCRdb's copy carries only in-frame clones and drops some. In the table there are 130,000 or so clones, approximately 88% of which are singletons. Material for sequencing was PBMCs. The receptor set was obtained from a woman aged 40 to 49 in good health and CMV-seronegative. Each CDR3 is given without its conserved first and last residue. Fields, in order: V gene, CDR3 length, J gene, CDR3 protein.

>TRBV6-5|12|TRBJ2-3
ASSYSRVSDTQY
>TRBV27|13|TRBJ2-7
ASSLGSGWSDEQY
>TRBV5-4|12|TRBJ1-4
ASKRAEDNEKLF
>TRBV19|13|TRBJ1-5
ATSGTGYFPQPQH
>TRBV7-2|13|TRBJ2-7
ASSLRGGVTYEQY
>TRBV19|12|TRBJ2-7
ASSPGQSSYEQY
>TRBV9|11|TRBJ1-1
ASSPGVNTEAF
>TRBV4-2|10|TRBJ2-1
ASSQEGGEQF
>TRBV7-2|12|TRBJ2-1
ASSLYSVVYEQF
>TRBV7-6|13|TRBJ2-1
ASSLGGTAYNEQF
>TRBV11-1|11|TRBJ1-1
ASSSWGVTEAF
>TRBV2|11|TRBJ2-3
ATSRAGYDTQY
>TRBV2|14|TRBJ1-5
ASSEAWGLDNQPQH
>TRBV6-5|11|TRBJ2-7
ASSEDREDEQY
>TRBV5-1|13|TRBJ2-7
ASSLEFNRVYEQY
>TRBV28|11|TRBJ1-3
ASQRGSGNTIY
>TRBV30|12|TRBJ1-3
AWSTTAGVNTIY
>TRBV6-1|11|TRBJ1-5
ASGLGPNQPQH
>TRBV10-3|11|TRBJ2-5
AVEDRGRETQY
>TRBV6-5|10|TRBJ2-7
ASSRGLYEQY
>TRBV6-5|11|NA
ASSRQGSYEQY
>TRBV18|15|TRBJ2-2
ASSRLSSGSNTGELF
>TRBV7-9|13|TRBJ2-1
ASSPRGLRGNEQF
>TRBV6-5|10|TRBJ2-7
ASSPGGYEQY
>TRBV27|11|TRBJ2-1
ASSYTGSREQF
>TRBV10-2|16|TRBJ2-1
ASITPWSGSSLYNEQF
>TRBV5-4|14|TRBJ2-1
ASSLPSASSYNEQF
>TRBV28|9|TRBJ1-5
ASSHNQPQH
>TRBV11-3|10|TRBJ2-3
AREEGTDTQY
>TRBV9|13|TRBJ2-7
ASSVGGGQTYEQY
>TRBV5-5|10|TRBJ2-3
ASSREADTQY
>TRBV7-6|14|TRBJ2-2
ASSLGAGPNTGELF
>TRBV7-2|10|TRBJ2-1
ASSFETRQQF
>TRBV6-1|12|TRBJ2-7
ASSESGSTYEQY
>TRBV4-1|16|TRBJ2-1
ASSQASAGLAGINEQF
>TRBV7-2|13|TRBJ2-7
ASSRGTSGDYEQY
>TRBV30|11|TRBJ1-2
ARWSTTTYGYT
>TRBV4-1|12|TRBJ2-5
ASSKRDSQETQY
>TRBV5-5|13|TRBJ2-2
ASSLLGVRTGELF
>TRBV7-2|14|TRBJ2-1
ASSHEVLAAHNEQF
>TRBV6-6|11|TRBJ2-3
ASSEPESDTQY
>TRBV6-1|13|TRBJ2-7
ASSEGGTGGYEQY
>TRBV10-3|14|TRBJ2-2
ATRGDRAWGTGELF
>TRBV27|12|NA
ASSLRAGMGEQY
>TRBV7-8|13|TRBJ2-3
ASSLGEGAPDTQY
>TRBV28|12|TRBJ2-5
ASSFGGKYETQY
>TRBV5-1|12|TRBJ2-3
ASSLGTSTDTQY
>TRBV11-3|15|TRBJ2-1
ASSLVLQGTRNNEQF
>TRBV7-9|13|TRBJ1-2
ASRSPTGGQDGYT
>TRBV6-1|12|TRBJ2-3
ASSSGNPTDTQY
>TRBV7-9|14|TRBJ2-3
SSSSTSGFSTDTQY
>TRBV7-9|13|TRBJ2-7
ASSSDRETPLEQY